This T cell receptor (beta chain) was found in a study of graft-versus-host responses after intestinal transplantation. By share, this clone ranks as medium-sized. Assay: immunoSEQ multiplex PCR; the TCRdb copy retains only in-frame clones and omits some. The sample consists of approximately 10,000 clones, less than 35% of them appearing once. Sequencing used alloreactive CD4+ T cells from a mixed lymphocyte reaction culture, obtained before intestinal transplant. Documented subset: CFSE-low proliferating T cells sorted from roughly six-day pre-transplant mixed lymphocyte reaction (GvH or HvG direction). This clonotype was sampled from a human patient who received an intestinal transplant.

The CDR3 reads CASTVGVGYEQYF. The DNA for the CDR3 is TGTGCCAGCACCGTGGGGGTGGGGTACGAGCAGTACTTC. The chain recombines TRBV6-6 with TRBJ2-7; the D call may be TRBD1 or TRBD2 (5 bases each). V was shortened by 7 bases and J by 4 bases, with 14 bases between the two germline ends. This CDR3 has 13 amino acids. The germline V gene has CDR1 MNHNY and CDR2 SVGAGI (reference sequence).